These 12 T cell receptor beta chains were sequenced from one sample in a study of regulatory T cells in long-lasting Graves disease. This sample's time point: newly diagnosed GD, antithyroid drugs for less than 3 months. Extracted RNA from PBMCs served as the source of the TCR library. Library construction for TCR beta used iRepertoire HTBI primers and Arm-PCR of CDR3 regions. TCRdb reprocessed the multiplex PCR reads with MiXCR, giving one entry per CDR3 protein. The table includes some 500,000 distinct CDR3 sequences, roughly 13% detected once. This same sample was also part of a study on T cells in Graves' hyperthyroidism and ophthalmopathy.

The source material was peripheral blood mononuclear cells (PBMCs), sampled at new diagnosis, from a patient treated with antithyroid drugs. The origin of the receptors is a man between 25 and 39 years old with Graves disease.

This clonotype came up many times. The V and J genes are TRBV7-9 and TRBJ1-1; no reliable D call. Per the germline V gene, CDR1 is SEHNR and CDR2 is FQNEAQ (reference sequence). CDR3 length equals 14 residues. V lost 7 bases, J lost 0 bases, and 12 bases lay in between. This CDR3 reads CASTTNPLNTEAFF. In nucleotides, the CDR3 is TGTGCCAGCACGACAAATCCTCTGAACACTGAAGCTTTCTTT.

This clonotype was counted ten times or more. This chain links TRBV15 with TRBJ1-6, with a weak D call TRBD1 (6 bases). CDR3 size: 15 residues. Germline CDR1 and CDR2: LNHNV and YYDKDF (reference sequence). The germline V and J ends were trimmed by 0 bases and 13 bases, with 16 bases remaining between them. The CDR3 DNA is TGTGCCACCAGCAGAGAACAGGGCCTTGGTCTTCCCCTCCACTTT. It specifies CATSREQGLGLPLHF.

The table lists this clonotype with many counts. The chain combines TRBV30 with TRBJ2-7, with 7 bases that match TRBD2. The CDR3 is 15 amino acids. Germline V gene data show CDR1 as GTSNPN and CDR2 as SVGIG (reference sequence). The V gene end was trimmed by 0 bases and the J gene end by 0 bases; junction bases not matched to a gene: 5. CDR3 loop: CAWSVRSGNSYEQYF. The CDR3 DNA reads as TGTGCCTGGAGTGTACGGAGCGGGAACTCCTACGAGCAGTACTTC.

In its sample, this clonotype was seen a few times. Being one base from a much bigger clone, this may be a read error. The J gene is TRBJ2-1, the V gene TRBV7-9; D not resolved. The better agreement between TRBJ2-7 and the DNA end casts doubt on the J call. Germline CDR1 reads SEHNR; CDR2 reads FQNEAQ (reference sequence). The CDR3 totals 11 residues. DNA for the CDR3: TGTGCCAGCAGCTACAGTCACAAGCAGTACTTC. Amino acid sequence: CASSYSHKQYF.

This clonotype was picked up many times. The gene calls are TRBV10-3 and TRBJ1-2; possible D gene TRBD1, 5 bases. CDR3 length: 11 amino acids. V shed 8 bases and J shed 10 bases, with 14 bases lying between them. CDR1 and CDR2 from the germline V gene are ENHRY and SYGVKD. The CDR3 protein is CAILGDLLYTF. In nucleotides, the CDR3 is TGTGCCATCCTCGGGGACCTACTCTACACCTTC.

This clonotype showed up many times. The chain carries TRBV7-9 and TRBJ1-4; a weak D match, TRBD1 (6 bases). Per the germline V gene, CDR1 is SEHNR and CDR2 is FQNEAQ (reference sequence). The CDR3 spans 16 residues. The ends were cut back, 0 bases at V and 0 bases at J, with 8 bases in the middle. The CDR3 protein is CASSLARGATNEKLFF. The CDR3, as DNA: TGTGCCAGCAGCTTAGCCAGGGGAGCAACTAATGAAAAACTGTTTTTT.

Details on this clonotype: The junction differs from germline at one of its ends, possibly a read error. This sequence joins TRBV28 and TRBJ2-1; 9 bases line up with TRBD2. The CDR3 sequence is 14 residues long. CDR1 is MDHEN and CDR2 is SYDVKM in the germline V gene. Here the CDR3 DNA reads TGTGCCAGCAATTTACTAGCGGGTGCACATGAGCAGTTCTTC. Protein sequence: CASNLLAGAHEQFF.

This clonotype has a count of ten or more. This sequence joins TRBV2 and TRBJ2-1, with D possibly being TRBD1 or TRBD2 (5 bases each). The ends were cut back, 1 base at V and 5 bases at J, with 18 bases in the middle. Germline lookup yields CDR1 SNHLY and CDR2 FYNNEI. This CDR3 region has 17 residues. CDR3 amino acids: CASSEDLGGPGHNEQFF. CDR3 coding DNA: TGTGCCAGCAGTGAAGACTTAGGCGGCCCGGGACACAATGAGCAGTTCTTC. The variable domain in full, with the rest retrieved from reference TRBV2 and TRBJ2-1, is EPEVTQTPSHQVTQMGQEVILRCVPISNHLYFYWYRQILGQKVEFLVSFYNNEISEKSEIFDDQFSVERPDGSNFTLKIRSTKLEDSAMYFCASSEDLGGPGHNEQFFGPGTRLTVL.

This clonotype occurred many times. The J gene is TRBJ2-3, the V gene TRBV5-1, with TRBD1 matching over 8 bases. Looked up from germline, CDR1 is SGHRS and CDR2 is YFSETQ. The CDR3 is made up of 15 amino acids. The V and J ends lost 4 bases and 1 base, in that order; junction bases with no gene match: 5. As DNA, the CDR3 is TGCGCCAGCAGCAAGGGACAGGTTGGCACAGATACGCAGTATTTT. This gives the protein CASSKGQVGTDTQYF.

This clonotype was picked up many times. This chain connects TRBV6-1 to TRBJ1-5; 10 bases line up with TRBD1. V dropped 6 bases and J dropped 7; count of bases not matched to a gene: 12. Looked up from germline, CDR1 is MNHNS and CDR2 is SASEGT. The CDR3 is 16 amino acids. Here the CDR3 reads CASSPRGQGRGQPQHF. CDR3 coding DNA: TGTGCCAGCAGCCCCAGGGGACAGGGGAGAGGCCAGCCCCAGCATTTT.

At least ten counts were recorded for this clonotype. This chain joins TRBV12-3 or TRBV12-4 and TRBJ1-1; D perhaps matches TRBD1 (5 bases). The CDR3 sequence is 13 residues long. Between the trimmed V and J ends, which lost 3 bases and 6 bases, there was a span of 11 bases. Written as DNA, the CDR3 is TGTGCCAGCAGTTTGGGACGGCGGGCTGAAGCTTTCTTT. This translates into CASSLGRRAEAFF.

V and J are TRBV7-2 and TRBJ2-7; a weak D match, TRBD1 (6 bases). The CDR3 covers 14 residues. Germline CDR1 reads SGHTA; CDR2 reads FQGNSA. Trimming removed 5 bases from V and 5 bases from J, with 16 bases in between. CDR3 in DNA: TGTGCCAGCAGCGTACAGGGCATGAGGGACGAGCAGTACTTC. Translating gives CASSVQGMRDEQYF.